The 18 T cell receptor beta chains given below trace back to one sample, sequenced in a study of T cells after yellow fever vaccination. TCRdb re-analysed the 5' RACE reads in MiXCR, keeping a single row per CDR3 protein. Of approximately 350,000 distinct CDR3 sequences in the sample, roughly 12% were seen once. Sequenced material: PBMCs, taken on the day of the first yellow fever vaccination. These receptors were obtained from a man younger than 30 who received the YFV17D yellow fever vaccine.

This clonotype was seen more than once but under ten times. V gene TRBV20-1 combines with J gene TRBJ2-2, with a weak D call TRBD1 (9 bases). Germline lookup yields CDR1 DFQATT and CDR2 SNEGSKA (reference sequence). This CDR3 contains 15 residues. Trimming cost V 6 bases and J 2 bases, with 16 bases left between them. As DNA, the CDR3 is TGCAGTGCCGCGGGGGGACAGGGTAACACCGGGGAGCTGTTTTTT. Translated: CSAAGGQGNTGELFF.

The chain uses TRBV9 and TRBJ2-5, with unresolved D. The CDR3 has 14 amino acids. With 0 bases removed from V and 1 base from J, the gap between germline ends came to 7 bases. Germline CDR1 and CDR2: SGDLS and YYNGEE. CDR3 in DNA: TGTGCCAGCAGCGTAGGAGCCTCCCAAGAGACCCAGTACTTC. Amino acids: CASSVGASQETQYF.

This clonotype has only a few counts. The chain has TRBV7-2 and TRBJ1-6, with 8 nucleotides matching TRBD1. There are 15 residues in the CDR3. Germline V gene lookup returns CDR1 SGHTA and CDR2 FQGNSA. J gave up 9 bases and V 7 bases, and 11 bases lay outside the gene matches. The DNA for the CDR3 is TGTGCCAGCACCGAGACAGGGGTGAGGGGTTCACCCCTCCACTTT. This gives the protein CASTETGVRGSPLHF.

The rearrangement links TRBV7-2 to TRBJ1-3, with D uncertain. Germline CDR1 SGHTA, CDR2 FQGNSA. The V gene lost 1 base and the J gene lost 0 bases, with 10 bases spanning the gap. The CDR3 loop spans 16 amino acids. The CDR3 nucleotides read TGTGCCAGCAGCTTAGTATTCGGGCACTCTGGAAACACCATATATTTT. Its protein is CASSLVFGHSGNTIYF.

This clonotype was found a few times. In DNA, the CDR3 is TGTGCCAGCAGCCCTGGGGGGGCCGACGAGCAGTACTTC. It translates to CASSPGGADEQYF. The chain links TRBV11-2 to TRBJ2-7; D may be TRBD2 (7 bases). There are 13 residues in the CDR3. Germline V gives CDR1 SGHAT, CDR2 FQNNGV. V was shortened by 5 bases and J by 5 bases, with 13 bases between the two germline ends.

The rearrangement links TRBV4-2 to TRBJ2-3, with TRBD2 matching 16 bases. The CDR3 loop spans 17 amino acids. After removal of 4 bases from V and 7 bases from J, the junction contained 8 bases not matched to a gene. Germline V gene lookup returns CDR1 LGHNA and CDR2 YNFKEQ. The chain's CDR3 is CASSPKGTSGGANTQYF. The CDR3 DNA is TGTGCCAGCAGCCCAAAGGGGACTAGCGGGGGGGCCAATACGCAGTATTTT.

This clonotype has just a few counts. J is TRBJ2-5 and V is TRBV7-2; 9 nucleotides line up with TRBD1. Germline trimming cut 0 bases from V and 5 bases from J; bases unmatched to any gene: 4. Germline V gene data show CDR1 as SGHTA and CDR2 as FQGNSA. The CDR3 consists of 15 residues. The CDR3 here is CASSLALGTGETQYF. CDR3 DNA sequence: TGTGCCAGCAGCTTAGCGCTGGGGACAGGGGAGACCCAGTACTTC. The full variable domain, in which reference TRBV7-2 and TRBJ2-5 provide the parts outside the CDR3, is GAGVSQSPSNKVTEKGKDVELRCDPISGHTALYWYRQSLGQGLEFLIYFQGNSAPDKSGLPSDRFSAERTGGSVSTLTIQRTQQEDSAVYLCASSLALGTGETQYFGPGTRLLVL.

In its sample, this clonotype was seen many times. J is TRBJ1-1 and V is TRBV7-9, with 8 bases aligning to TRBD1. The V gene end was trimmed by 3 bases and the J gene end by 1 base; junction bases not matched to a gene: 4. The CDR3 is made up of 15 amino acids. Germline loops: CDR1 SEHNR, CDR2 FQNEAQ (reference sequence). The CDR3 nucleotides read TGTGCCAGCAGCTTCGGGACAGGAGGGAACACTGAAGCTTTCTTT. Protein product: CASSFGTGGNTEAFF.

This clonotype occurred a few times. This sequence joins TRBV20-1 and TRBJ1-4; 7 bases map to TRBD1. Trimming removed 3 bases from V and 0 bases from J; junction bases left unmatched: 4. Germline CDR1 is DFQATT and CDR2 is SNEGSKA (reference sequence). The CDR3 has 15 residues. CDR3 region: CSASVGTATNEKLFF. The CDR3 coding sequence is TGCAGTGCTAGCGTGGGGACAGCAACTAATGAAAAACTGTTTTTT.

In this sample, this clonotype turned up a few times. The J gene is TRBJ1-2, the V gene TRBV7-3; no definite D call. The CDR3 contains 13 residues. The germline V gene encodes CDR1 SGHTA and CDR2 FQGTGA. The ends were cut back, 4 bases at V and 7 bases at J, with 13 bases in the middle. The CDR3 nucleotides read TGTGCCAGCAGCTCGGGTGATGGGTCTGGCTACACCTTC. The encoded protein is CASSSGDGSGYTF.

This sequence joins TRBV6-1 and TRBJ1-5; no clear D gene. V lost 3 bases and J 2 bases, leaving 8 bases between the germline ends. CDR1 is MNHNS and CDR2 is SASEGT in the germline V gene. There are 14 residues in the CDR3. As DNA, the CDR3 is TGTGCCAGCAGTGAGGCTAGTGGCAATCAGCCCCAGCATTTT. This gives the protein CASSEASGNQPQHF.

V usage is TRBV12-3 or TRBV12-4 and J usage is TRBJ2-4; D may match TRBD1 or TRBD2 (8 bases each). The CDR3 runs 15 residues. Trimming cost V 5 bases and J 9 bases, with 20 bases left between them. CDR3 region: CASSPGRAGGGIQYF. CDR3 bases: TGTGCCAGCAGTCCCGGGAGGGCAGGGGGCGGCATTCAGTACTTC.

A few counts support this clonotype. The genes are TRBV5-6 and TRBJ2-5; TRBD2 is a possible D gene (5 bases). The CDR3 covers 13 residues. The V and J ends lost 3 bases and 5 bases respectively, with 11 bases between them. Germline CDR1 reads SGHDT; CDR2 reads YYEEEE. The CDR3, as DNA: TGTGCCAGCAGCTCTCTAGCTGCCGAGACCCAGTACTTC. Its protein is CASSSLAAETQYF.

Ten or more counts support this clonotype. The chain has TRBV12-3 or TRBV12-4 and TRBJ1-1; no firm D call. This CDR3 is 14 amino acids long. Deletions cut 1 base from V and 1 base from J, with 7 bases between. As DNA, the CDR3 is TGTGCCAGCAGTTTAGGTTGGCAGAACACTGAAGCTTTCTTT. Translating it yields CASSLGWQNTEAFF.

A note on this clonotype: The junction departs from the called germline gene at one end, perhaps through a read error. V and J are TRBV12-3 or TRBV12-4 and TRBJ2-3; 10 nucleotides align to TRBD2. CDR3 size: 18 residues. CDR3 loop: CTSSLALAGTSSTDTQYF. The CDR3 DNA reads as TGTACCAGCAGTTTAGCACTAGCGGGGACATCTAGCACAGATACGCAGTATTTT.

The chain joins TRBV4-1 to TRBJ1-2; D gene ambiguous. Looked up from germline, CDR1 is MGHRA and CDR2 is YSYEKL. V was clipped by 0 bases and J by 8 bases, with 16 bases between them. This CDR3 has 15 residues. CDR3 residues: CASSQEAGRWGGYTF. CDR3 DNA sequence: TGCGCCAGCAGCCAAGAGGCAGGCCGGTGGGGAGGCTACACCTTC.

The sample holds many counts of this clonotype. The chain employs TRBV18 and TRBJ2-7, with TRBD1 identical over 8 bases. The CDR3 has 12 residues. V shed 2 bases, J shed 6 bases, and the junction held 0 bases outside the gene matches. Germline CDR1 and CDR2: KGHSH and LQKENI. CDR3 region: CASSPDRGEQYV. The CDR3 DNA reads TGTGCCAGCTCACCAGACAGGGGCGAGCAGTACGTC.

In its sample, this clonotype was seen a few times. The genes are TRBV5-1 and TRBJ2-3; 8 bases map to TRBD2. The CDR3 consists of 17 residues. Losses at the gene ends were 0 bases for V and 4 bases for J; bases not matched to a gene: 10. Per the germline V gene, CDR1 is SGHRS and CDR2 is YFSETQ. The CDR3 reads CASSLEGSTSVPDTQYF. The DNA for the CDR3 is TGCGCCAGCAGCTTGGAGGGTTCGACTAGCGTCCCAGATACGCAGTATTTT.